What follows is one TCR beta chain and its context. This sample was included in a study of beta chain features in type 1 diabetes. Of the isolated RNA, all was reverse transcribed, and so the sequenced material was expressed TCRB transcripts. Sequencing was performed with immunoSEQ multiplex PCR; in TCRdb, only in-frame clones are kept and a portion is missing. The sample includes about 450,000 clones, about 10% of them seen just once. V dropped 3 bases and J dropped 1; count of bases not matched to a gene: 12. Germline CDR1 reads KGHSH; CDR2 reads LQKENI. The length of the CDR3 is 19 residues. Sequenced material: naive CD4+ T cells from blood. J is TRBJ2-6 and V is TRBV18; 7 bases are a match to TRBD1. This TCR came from a woman between 18 and 30 years old in good health. CDR3 in amino acids: CASSPLYRGTASGANVLTF. CDR3 DNA: TGTGCCAGCTCACCTCTTTACAGGGGAACAGCTTCTGGGGCCAACGTCCTGACTTTC.